What follows describes a single TCR beta chain. This sample stems from a study of blood T cell repertoires in COVID-19. Background on the study: Specimens from acute and convalescent COVID-19 originated in the United States, Italy and Spain. T cells, B-cell-depleted T cells, or PBMCs supplied cDNA or gDNA.

Here immunoSEQ multiplex PCR was the method, and the copy in TCRdb shows in-frame clones only, minus some. The repertoire includes about 210,000 clones, roughly 79% of them detected once, and more than 8.5% sits in the top ten. The CDR3 contains 16 residues. Trimming shortened V by 2 bases and J by 0 bases, and 11 bases separated the two germline ends. The sequence came from a woman aged 45-65 years with acute COVID-19. The rearrangement links TRBV23-1 to TRBJ1-3; unclear D gene. TRBV23-1 is flagged as an ORF with uncertain function. Source material: PBMCs or T cells enriched from blood (not recorded which). The CDR3 DNA follows: TGCGCCAGCAGTCAAGCCGGGCGGGACTCTGGAAACACCATATATTTT. Protein product: CASSQAGRDSGNTIYF.